Below, 17 T cell receptor beta chains from the same sample are listed, as sequenced in a study of early T cells in non-severe SARS-CoV-2 infection. MiXCR was run by TCRdb on the 5' RACE reads, yielding one entry per CDR3 protein. The top ten clones hold approximately 4.8% of a sample with tens of thousands of distinct CDR3 sequences, 4.7% of them seen once. Source material: whole blood. The receptors originated from an adult who was a healthcare worker with PCR-confirmed SARS-CoV-2 infection or an uninfected control (not recorded which).

There are many counts of this clonotype. The chain employs TRBV28 and TRBJ1-2, with D hard to call. Germline V gene sequence: CDR1 MDHEN, CDR2 SYDVKM. The length of the CDR3 is 14 residues. V lost 8 bases to trimming and J lost 2 bases, with 15 bases between them. The CDR3 nucleotides are TGTGCCAGCGCAGGCCAACCAATAAACTATGGCTACACCTTC. Translating gives CASAGQPINYGYTF.

This chain joins TRBV6-1 and TRBJ1-2; the match to TRBD1 covers 9 bases. Trimming at V came to 0 bases and at J to 4 bases, leaving 6 bases not matched to a gene. Germline V gene sequence: CDR1 MNHNS, CDR2 SASEGT. The CDR3 extends over 16 amino acids. CDR3 DNA sequence: TGTGCCAGCAGTGAAGCCCTGACAGGGGGGTTCTATGGCTACACCTTC. It translates to CASSEALTGGFYGYTF.

This clonotype was observed at least ten times. This chain connects TRBV9 to TRBJ2-1; D gene uncertain. Trimming pared 1 base from V and 5 bases from J, leaving 19 bases between. This CDR3 has 17 amino acids. Germline V gives CDR1 SGDLS, CDR2 YYNGEE. The CDR3 DNA reads as TGTGCCAGCAGCGTAAAAGGTGCAGGCGTGTTGGACAATGAGCAGTTCTTC. Amino acids: CASSVKGAGVLDNEQFF.

This clonotype was recorded at least ten times. The chain recombines TRBV3-1 with TRBJ2-7; TRBD1 matches 7 bases. The V gene's germline CDR1 is LGHDT and CDR2 YNNKEL (reference sequence). There are 14 residues in the CDR3. With V trimmed by 3 bases and J by 2 bases, 4 bases remained unmatched. CDR3 loop: CASSQGTETYEQYF. CDR3 nucleotides: TGTGCCAGCAGCCAGGGGACAGAGACCTACGAGCAGTACTTC.

This clonotype has ten or more counts. The chain combines TRBV20-1 with TRBJ1-2, with no clear D. Trimming removed 5 bases from V and 4 bases from J, with 14 bases in between. The CDR3 consists of 13 residues. CDR1 and CDR2 (germline): DFQATT, SNEGSKA (reference sequence). DNA of the CDR3: TGCAGTGCTTCAGACACGCACCTCTATGGCTACACCTTC. Protein: CSASDTHLYGYTF.

The chain is built from TRBV25-1 and TRBJ2-3; 7 bases fit TRBD1. The trim removed 3 bases at V and 6 bases at J, leaving 3 bases unmatched. In germline, CDR1 is MGHDK, CDR2 SYGVNS. The CDR3 runs to 13 residues. Here the CDR3 reads CASSDRGFDTQYF. Here the CDR3 DNA reads TGTGCCAGCAGTGACAGGGGGTTTGATACGCAGTATTTT.

This clonotype was observed at least ten times. The chain employs TRBV3-1 and TRBJ2-7; 11 positions agree with TRBD1. This CDR3 is built from 16 residues. Germline lookup yields CDR1 LGHDT and CDR2 YNNKEL (reference sequence). The J segment lost 6 bases and the V segment lost 0 bases, leaving 7 bases of the junction unmatched. This CDR3 is CASSQDSWGTGGEQYF. The CDR3 DNA follows: TGTGCCAGCAGCCAAGATTCCTGGGGGACAGGGGGCGAGCAGTACTTC.

This clonotype was observed many times. J is TRBJ2-7 and V is TRBV7-9, with TRBD2 matching 7 bases. The CDR3 runs to 13 residues. J lost 3 bases, V lost 5 bases, and 4 bases had no gene match. Looked up from germline, CDR1 is SEHNR and CDR2 is FQNEAQ (reference sequence). CDR3 sequence reads: CASSLSGIYEQYF. The CDR3 DNA reads as TGTGCCAGCAGCCTAAGCGGGATCTACGAGCAGTACTTC. Variable domain in full (rest from reference TRBV7-9 and TRBJ2-7): DTGVSQNPRHKITKRGQNVTFRCDPISEHNRLYWYRQTLGQGPEFLTYFQNEAQLEKSRLLSDRFSAERPKGSFSTLEIQRTEQGDSAMYLCASSLSGIYEQYFGPGTRLTVT.

This clonotype was detected many times. The chain employs TRBV6-4 and TRBJ2-4; D is ambiguous. Trimming stripped 2 bases from V and 6 bases from J, with 8 bases between. The CDR3 has 13 amino acids. Germline CDR1 reads MRHNA; CDR2 reads SNTAGT. This chain's CDR3 is CASSDQSRNIQYF. The CDR3 nucleotides read TGTGCCAGCAGTGACCAGAGCAGAAACATTCAGTACTTC.

This clonotype was observed a handful of times. The rearrangement joins TRBV6-1 to TRBJ2-3; D perhaps matches TRBD1 (5 bases). Per germline, CDR1 MNHNS and CDR2 SASEGT. CDR3 length equals 12 residues. Trimming removed 4 bases at V and 13 bases at J, with 15 bases between. The DNA of the CDR3 is TGTGCCAGCAGTGTTAGGGGTGGGTCAAAGTATTTT. Translating gives CASSVRGGSKYF.

This clonotype was seen a handful of times. The chain joins TRBV11-2 to TRBJ2-2; no clear D gene. Germline CDR1 and CDR2: SGHAT and FQNNGV. The CDR3 spans 15 residues. Trimming cost V 7 bases and J 2 bases, with 14 bases left between them. CDR3 residues: CASTVGPFNTGELFF. The CDR3, as DNA: TGTGCCAGCACCGTAGGTCCTTTTAACACCGGGGAGCTGTTTTTT.

On this clonotype: A much bigger clone sits one base away, suggesting this may be a read error. This chain joins TRBV28 and TRBJ2-1; 13 bases match TRBD2. Germline loops: CDR1 MDHEN, CDR2 SYDVKM. CDR3 length: 16 residues. The CDR3 sequence is CTSRPGLAGRLNEQFF. CDR3 sequence (DNA): TGTACCAGCAGACCGGGACTAGCGGGACGCCTTAATGAGCAGTTCTTC.

The chain employs TRBV20-1 and TRBJ1-6; D might be TRBD1 (6 bases). Germline V gene sequence: CDR1 DFQATT, CDR2 SNEGSKA (reference sequence). V lost 1 base and J lost 13, with 23 bases in between. The CDR3 contains 16 residues. In DNA form, the CDR3 reads TGCAGTGCTAGAGGGTTCACAGGGAAAAGTTGGGCGCCCCTCCACTTT. This sequence encodes CSARGFTGKSWAPLHF.

This clonotype was counted at least ten times. The CDR3: CAWSVYFGQGYEQYF. CDR3 coding DNA: TGTGCCTGGAGTGTATATTTCGGACAGGGCTACGAGCAGTACTTC. This sequence joins TRBV30 and TRBJ2-7; 8 nucleotides line up with TRBD1. Germline CDR1 is GTSNPN and CDR2 is SVGIG (reference sequence). The length of the CDR3 is 15 residues. V shed 0 bases, J shed 3 bases, and the junction held 7 bases outside the gene matches. Looking up the rest from reference TRBV30 and TRBJ2-7 gives the full variable domain: SQTIHQWPATLVQPVGSPLSLECTVEGTSNPNLYWYRQAAGRGLQLLFYSVGIGQISSEVPQNLSASRPQDRQFILSSKKLLLSDSGFYLCAWSVYFGQGYEQYFGPGTRLTVT.

Ten or more counts support this clonotype. The J gene is TRBJ2-1, the V gene TRBV28; D unresolved. The ends were cut back, 5 bases at V and 6 bases at J, with 8 bases in the middle. CDR1 MDHEN and CDR2 SYDVKM come from the germline V gene. CDR3 length: 12 residues. This chain's CDR3 is CASSRQLNEQFF. CDR3 in DNA: TGTGCCAGCAGTAGGCAGCTCAATGAGCAGTTCTTC.

This clonotype was found a few times. The chain is built from TRBV29-1 and TRBJ1-2; D not resolved. Germline V gene sequence: CDR1 SQVTM, CDR2 ANQGSEA. V lost 2 bases to trimming and J lost 2 bases, with 6 bases between them. The CDR3 extends over 12 amino acids. DNA for the CDR3: TGCAGCGTTGAATTTGGCAACTATGGCTACACCTTC. The encoded protein is CSVEFGNYGYTF.

The V gene is TRBV29-1, the J gene TRBJ2-7; TRBD1 matches 7 bases. V dropped 4 bases and J dropped 2; count of bases not matched to a gene: 8. This CDR3 has 14 amino acids. The germline V gene encodes CDR1 SQVTM and CDR2 ANQGSEA. The chain's CDR3 is CSVGPRQGAYEQYF. The CDR3, as DNA: TGCAGCGTTGGGCCTCGACAGGGAGCCTACGAGCAGTACTTC.